This TCR beta chain derives from a study of blood T cell repertoires in COVID-19. This clone was detected a few times. Repertoires were generated with immunoSEQ multiplex PCR, while TCRdb's copy carries only in-frame clones and drops some. The sample lists some 110,000 clones; about 90% were seen once. The germline CDR1 and CDR2 sequences are SGHRS and YFSETQ. Trimming shortened V by 4 bases and J by 3 bases, and 15 bases separated the two germline ends. The CDR3 runs 15 residues. The sample was peripheral blood. This receptor was obtained from a man between 45 and 60 years old with acute or convalescent COVID-19. V is TRBV5-1 and J is TRBJ2-3, with TRBD1 as a possible D gene (6 bases). Here the CDR3 reads CASSLGVGATDTQYF. The CDR3 DNA reads TGCGCCAGCAGCCTGGGAGTGGGGGCAACAGATACGCAGTATTTT.